The rows below give T cell receptor beta chains drawn from one sample of a study of blood T cell repertoires in COVID-19. The table came from immunoSEQ multiplex PCR; TCRdb's copy has only in-frame clones and leaves some out. The profile shows over 65,000 clones, 80% to 95% of them singletons. The source material was peripheral blood. These receptors were obtained from a human donor in a cohort sampled during active COVID-19. CDR3s include the opening cysteine and the closing phenylalanine or tryptophan. Fields, in order: V gene, J gene, clone size, D gene, CDR3 protein, CDR3 DNA. A D gene is named only where the DNA matches it firmly. Size is stated for part of the rows, as once, few or many counts, or as a class when the clone is expanded.

>TRBV19|TRBJ2-2|NA|TRBD1
CASSKDRTGGTGELFF
TGTGCCAGTAGTAAGGATCGGACAGGGGGGACCGGGGAGCTGTTTTTT
>TRBV3-1/TRBV3-2|TRBJ1-4|NA|NA
CASTGATNEKLFF
TGTGCCAGTACCGGGGCAACTAATGAAAAACTGTTTTTT
>TRBV11-2|TRBJ1-6|NA|TRBD1
CASRSEGAWNSPLHF
TGTGCCAGCAGGTCAGAGGGGGCTTGGAATTCACCCCTCCACTTT
>TRBV4-3|TRBJ1-2|NA|NA
CASSRQVGEHLYGYTF
TGCGCCAGCAGCCGACAGGTCGGAGAGCATCTCTATGGCTACACCTTC
>TRBV5-1|TRBJ2-1|once|TRBD2
CASGTSGFSYNEQFF
TGCGCCAGCGGGACTAGCGGGTTCTCCTACAATGAGCAGTTCTTC
>TRBV10-3|TRBJ2-5|NA|NA
CAISASARETQYF
TGTGCCATCAGTGCAAGCGCGCGGGAGACCCAGTACTTC
>TRBV7-2|TRBJ2-5|NA|TRBD2
CASSAGTIGETQYF
TGTGCCAGCAGCGCCGGGACTATTGGAGAGACCCAGTACTTC
>TRBV4-3|TRBJ1-2|NA|TRBD1
CASSRPGTGAVGYTF
TGCGCCAGCAGCCGACCTGGGACAGGGGCGGTTGGCTACACCTTC
>TRBV30|TRBJ1-5|NA|TRBD1
CAWSRDRRNQPQHF
TGTGCCTGGAGTCGGGACAGGCGCAATCAGCCCCAGCATTTT
>TRBV5-6|TRBJ1-2|once|TRBD1
CASSWGQASLAYGYTF
TGTGCCAGCAGCTGGGGACAGGCGAGTTTGGCGTATGGCTACACCTTC
>TRBV27|TRBJ2-4|NA|NA
CASSKSTKNIQYF
TGTGCCAGCAGCAAATCAACCAAAAACATTCAGTACTTC
>TRBV24-1|TRBJ2-2|NA|TRBD1
CATSGQGALDTGELFF
TGTGCCACCAGTGGACAGGGGGCGCTTGACACCGGGGAGCTGTTTTTT
>TRBV6-5|TRBJ1-1|NA|TRBD1
CASSSGQLNTEAFF
TGTGCCAGCAGTTCGGGACAGCTGAACACTGAAGCTTTCTTT
>TRBV6-1|TRBJ2-6|once|NA
CASSEAIGSGANVLTF
TGTGCCAGCAGTGAAGCAATCGGCTCTGGGGCCAACGTCCTGACTTTC
>TRBV15|TRBJ1-1|few|NA
CATSTLSGAGAEAFF
TGTGCCACCAGCACCCTCTCAGGCGCAGGGGCTGAAGCTTTCTTT
>TRBV3-1/TRBV3-2|TRBJ1-1|NA|NA
CASSQTVRDTEAFF
TGTGCCAGCAGCCAAACGGTCAGGGATACTGAAGCTTTCTTT
>TRBV5-1|TRBJ2-7|NA|TRBD1
CASSLVGTESYEQYF
TGCGCCAGCAGCTTGGTAGGGACAGAGTCTTACGAGCAGTACTTC
>TRBV28|TRBJ2-7|NA|NA
CASSSLTGRVSEQYF
TGTGCCAGCAGTTCCCTCACAGGGAGGGTCAGCGAGCAGTACTTC
>TRBV6-6|TRBJ2-1|NA|TRBD1
CASTPLQGDGYNEQFF
TGTGCCAGCACCCCCCTCCAGGGGGACGGATACAATGAGCAGTTCTTC
>TRBV6-1|TRBJ1-2|NA|NA
CASSEWSSYGYTF
TGTGCCAGCAGTGAGTGGAGTTCCTATGGCTACACCTTC